This T cell receptor beta chain was retrieved from a study of post-analysis software for immune sequencing data (dated by TCRdb to about 2015). Study-level background: The recorded disease courses included relapsing-remitting, secondary progressive and progressive-relapsing multiple sclerosis, and some patients had no subtype annotation. Patient repertoires were compared against around 10 previously published healthy control repertoires from donors aged 6 to 25 years. A subset of samples was prepared in parallel using single-end sample barcoding, then pooled and co-amplified after Illumina adapter ligation. Findings and caveats that apply to the study as a whole: Significantly lower normalized Chao1 diversity was found in multiple sclerosis patients than in controls, suggesting substantial peripheral T-cell clonal expansion. Significantly higher frequencies in patients than in controls were found for about five TRBV segments, including TRBV5-6, TRBV5-1 and TRBV20-1. Direct clustering with F measure showed strong co-clustering of samples prepared in the same batch, prompting a batch-effect correction. The control group was slightly older than the multiple sclerosis patient group.

To demonstrate the VDJtools post-analysis software, the study profiled TCR beta repertoires from the peripheral blood of around 13 young patients with multiple sclerosis. The multiple sclerosis patients were children and adolescents between roughly 6 and 16 years of age. The library came from PCR. Sequenced using an Illumina HiSeq 2500. To reduce PCR and sequencing biases, unique molecular identifiers were incorporated into the TCR beta cDNA libraries. Approximately 500,000 cDNA molecules were obtained for every 1 to 10 million input T cells, so each molecule roughly corresponded to one T cell. Patient libraries were prepared and sequenced with the same protocol used for the earlier healthy control dataset. Within a given batch, samples were prepared together, multiplexed and sequenced on the same HiSeq lane. As for the original processing: Raw barcoded reads were processed with MIGEC, and single-read molecular identifier groups were discarded before consensus assembly and CDR3 extraction. VDJtools was used for post-analysis of the clonotype tables, with diversity normalized by down-sampling every dataset to the smallest sample size. In repertoire overlap clustering, CDR3 amino acid sequences, but not nucleotide sequences, were matched to correct batch-related cross-sample contamination. TCRdb trimmed the raw reads at Q25, called clones with MiXCR and kept productive beta chains. Rows with a matching CDR3 protein are joined into one entry that keeps the most common DNA and genes. These V and J calls rely on TCRdb rather than the paper's analysis. The sample includes 350,000 to 500,000 distinct CDR3 sequences, with roughly 38% observed a single time. The top ten constitute roughly 8.2% of the sample.

The sample holds many counts of this clonotype. Its antigen is not yet known. Per-base qualities were not stored, and no clone one base away is much larger. The CDR3 covers 15 residues, taking in both the cysteine and the phenylalanine. Only the CDR3 part of the read is kept: 45 bases, read in frame from the first base. V is pruned by 6 bases and J by 6 bases, leaving 12 bases of the junction without a gene match. The germline V gene (reference sequence) yields DFQATT for CDR1 and SNEGSKA for CDR2. The clonotype originates from a girl aged 2-9 years with multiple sclerosis. Sequencing used blood. Here the chain combines TRBV20-1 and TRBJ2-3, and 10 bases in between align with TRBD2. The CDR3 region has the sequence CSATSSGSRGDTQYF. The DNA is as follows: TGCAGTGCCACTTCTAGCGGGAGTAGGGGTGATACGCAGTATTTT.